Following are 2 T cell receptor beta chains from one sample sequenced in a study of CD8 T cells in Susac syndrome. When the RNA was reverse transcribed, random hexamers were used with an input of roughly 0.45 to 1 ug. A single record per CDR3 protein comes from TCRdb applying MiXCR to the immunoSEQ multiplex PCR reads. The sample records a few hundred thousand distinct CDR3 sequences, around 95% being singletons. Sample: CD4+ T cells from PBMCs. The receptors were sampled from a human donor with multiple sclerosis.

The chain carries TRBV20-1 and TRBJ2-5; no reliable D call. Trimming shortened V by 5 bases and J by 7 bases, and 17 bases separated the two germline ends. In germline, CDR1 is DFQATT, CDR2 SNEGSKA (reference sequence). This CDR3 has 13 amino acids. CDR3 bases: TGCAGTGCTCTCACCTCAGGTTCCGGGACCCAGTACTTC. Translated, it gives CSALTSGSGTQYF.

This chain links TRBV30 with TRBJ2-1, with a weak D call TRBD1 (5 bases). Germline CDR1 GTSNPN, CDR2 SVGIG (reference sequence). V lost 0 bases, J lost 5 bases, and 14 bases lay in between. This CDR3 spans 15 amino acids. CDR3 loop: CAWSVPDSGDNEQFF. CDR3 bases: TGTGCCTGGAGTGTACCAGACAGTGGGGACAATGAGCAGTTCTTC.